This T cell receptor (beta chain) was recovered during a study of shared clonotypes between healthy human individuals. Study-level background: Donors consisted of a couple of women and a few men between 18 and 49. CD4 naive cells filled three plates per donor, CD4 memory three, CD8 naive two and CD8 memory one. Broader study findings: Despite large depth, sorted-subset datasets appeared incompletely sequenced.

The CDR3 totals 15 residues. Per the germline V gene, CDR1 is MNHNS and CDR2 is SASEGT. Trimming took off 6 bases at V and 1 base at J, with 13 bases between the two ends. Worth noting for this clone: Its specificity is unknown.

Sequencing used immunoSEQ multiplex PCR; TCRdb keeps in-frame clones, though not all of them. Here the sample spans a few million clones, approximately 94% being singletons. Sample: naive CD4+ T cells sorted from blood. This sample's subset: CD45RA+ positively selected. The clonotype was recovered from a man aged 18 to 30 in good health. The rearrangement uses TRBV6-1 and TRBJ1-5, with D uncertain. CDR3 residues: CASRGKGLSNQPQHF. The DNA for the CDR3 is TGTGCCAGCAGAGGGAAAGGGTTGAGCAATCAGCCCCAGCATTTT.